One and the same sample provided the 22 T cell receptor beta chains below, sequenced in a study of blood T cell repertoires in COVID-19. Generated by immunoSEQ multiplex PCR, the TCRdb table keeps only in-frame clones and is missing some. Of hundreds of thousands of clones listed, around 87% were seen once; the top ten hold less than 2%. Material for sequencing was PBMCs or T cells enriched from blood (not recorded which). Receptors originate from a woman under 30 with acute COVID-19.

The V call is TRBV5-4, the J call TRBJ2-5, with D unresolved. The germline V gene encodes CDR1 SGHNT and CDR2 YYREEE (reference sequence). The CDR3 extends over 11 amino acids. Trimming removed 4 bases from V and 2 bases from J, with 3 bases in between. In DNA, the CDR3 is TGTGCCAGCAGCCAACAAGAGACCCAGTACTTC. As protein: CASSQQETQYF.

The rearrangement links TRBV11-2 to TRBJ2-5, with 11 bases identical to TRBD2. Germline-derived CDR1 and CDR2 are SGHAT and FQNNGV. The CDR3 is made up of 16 amino acids. Trimming cost V 5 bases and J 0 bases; bases outside gene matches: 5. CDR3 in amino acids: CASSTRLAGHQETQYF. The CDR3, as DNA: TGTGCCAGCAGCACCCGACTAGCGGGGCACCAAGAGACCCAGTACTTC.

This chain connects TRBV28 to TRBJ1-2; TRBD1 matches 10 bases. Unmatched junction bases numbered 5, after V lost 4 bases and J lost 6 bases. The CDR3 runs 14 residues. Germline V gene sequence: CDR1 MDHEN, CDR2 SYDVKM. For the CDR3, the DNA is TGTGCCAGCAGTTCTCCTGGGACAGGGGATGGCTACACCTTC. It codes for CASSSPGTGDGYTF.

The V gene is TRBV28, the J gene TRBJ2-7; 12 nucleotides match TRBD2. The germline V gene encodes CDR1 MDHEN and CDR2 SYDVKM. The CDR3 runs to 14 residues. With V trimmed by 6 bases and J by 4 bases, 4 bases remained unmatched. DNA of the CDR3: TGTGCCAGCAGGACTAGCGGGAGAGGATACGAGCAGTACTTC. Translating it yields CASRTSGRGYEQYF. Full variable domain (missing parts from reference TRBV28 and TRBJ2-7): DVKVTQSSRYLVKRTGEKVFLECVQDMDHENMFWYRQDPGLGLRLIYFSYDVKMKEKGDIPEGYSVSREKKERFSLILESASTNQTSMYLCASRTSGRGYEQYFGPGTRLTVT.

J is TRBJ2-7 and V is TRBV14; D unclear. The germline V gene has CDR1 SGHDN and CDR2 FVKESK. The CDR3 has 14 residues. The V gene lost 4 bases and the J gene lost 2 bases, with 12 bases spanning the gap. Here the CDR3 DNA reads TGTGCCAGCAGCCCCCTTGGCGGAACCTACGAGCAGTACTTC. Protein: CASSPLGGTYEQYF.

This clone appeared a few times. V gene TRBV24-1 combines with J gene TRBJ1-1, with D uncertain. Germline V gene data show CDR1 as KGHDR and CDR2 as SFDVKD. The CDR3 sequence is 15 residues long. V was cut by 0 bases and J by 1 base, with 8 bases left in between. CDR3 protein: CATSDLQGRNTEAFF. The CDR3 nucleotides read TGTGCCACCAGTGATTTGCAAGGGAGGAACACTGAAGCTTTCTTT.

As regards this clone: The sample carries other DNA sequences with the same CDR3. V and J are TRBV28 and TRBJ2-1; TRBD1 agrees at 9 bases. V was pared by 6 bases and J by 5 bases, with 5 bases of the junction left unmatched. The CDR3 covers 14 residues. The germline CDR1 and CDR2 sequences are MDHEN and SYDVKM. The CDR3 sequence: CASSLTGGNNEQFF. The CDR3 bases are TGTGCCAGCAGCCTGACAGGGGGAAACAATGAGCAGTTCTTC.

Only one count was recorded for this clone. The genes are TRBV19 and TRBJ1-5, with TRBD1 matching 9 bases. The CDR3 has 15 residues. Germline V gene sequence: CDR1 LNHDA, CDR2 SQIVND (reference sequence). Germline trimming cut 5 bases from V and 2 bases from J; bases unmatched to any gene: 4. CDR3 coding DNA: TGTGCCAGTAGTGTACAGGGGGCTGGCAATCAGCCCCAGCATTTT. Residues: CASSVQGAGNQPQHF.

The V and J genes are TRBV28 and TRBJ1-6, with 8 bases aligning to TRBD1. This CDR3 region has 15 residues. With V trimmed by 3 bases and J by 6 bases, 4 bases remained unmatched. CDR1 and CDR2 (germline): MDHEN, SYDVKM. The CDR3 DNA sequence: TGTGCCAGCAGTTTTTGGCAGGGGGCTAATTCACCCCTCCACTTT. This gives the protein CASSFWQGANSPLHF.

The rearrangement joins TRBV18 to TRBJ1-3; D unresolved. CDR1 and CDR2 (germline): KGHSH, LQKENI. Trimming left V 4 bases short and J 3 bases short, with 10 bases between. The CDR3 spans 14 residues. For the CDR3, the DNA is TGTGCCAGCTCACTGAACAGAGATGGAAACACCATATATTTT. Translated, it gives CASSLNRDGNTIYF.

The chain joins TRBV7-2 to TRBJ2-7; 10 bases agree with TRBD2. CDR1 and CDR2 from the germline V gene are SGHTA and FQGNSA. V shed 3 bases and J 6 bases; nucleotides not matched to a gene: 11. This CDR3 contains 16 residues. CDR3 sequence (DNA): TGTGCCAGCAGCTTCTCTAGCGGGAGTTTCGCCCTCGAGCAGTACTTC. As protein: CASSFSSGSFALEQYF.

The rearrangement joins TRBV7-6 to TRBJ1-4; 9 nucleotides align to TRBD1. This CDR3 region has 16 residues. Per the germline V gene, CDR1 is SGHVS and CDR2 is FNYEAQ. Unmatched junction bases numbered 4, after V lost 4 bases and J lost 1 base. Here the CDR3 reads CASSSHRGQTNEKLFF. The CDR3 DNA follows: TGTGCCAGCAGCTCCCACAGGGGGCAAACTAATGAAAAACTGTTTTTT.

This chain links TRBV19 with TRBJ2-3; TRBD1 matches 8 bases. J lost 6 bases, V lost 6 bases, and 8 bases had no gene match. This CDR3 is 14 amino acids long. CDR1 LNHDA and CDR2 SQIVND come from the germline V gene (reference sequence). In nucleotides, the CDR3 is TGTGCCAGTAGAAGGACAGGGTCTTATGATACGCAGTATTTT. It encodes CASRRTGSYDTQYF.

The V call is TRBV15, the J call TRBJ1-2; the D gene is possibly TRBD1 (6 bases). Deletions cut 5 bases from V and 4 bases from J, with 17 bases between. The CDR3 is 15 residues long. The V gene's germline CDR1 is LNHNV and CDR2 YYDKDF (reference sequence). CDR3 region: CATSRGWGGGYGYTF. For the CDR3, the DNA is TGTGCCACCAGCCGTGGGTGGGGGGGCGGCTATGGCTACACCTTC.

In regard to this clone: This specimen includes other DNA sequences encoding the same CDR3. The gene calls are TRBV28 and TRBJ1-2; D gene ambiguous. The V gene's germline CDR1 is MDHEN and CDR2 SYDVKM. The CDR3 has 12 amino acids. Trimming removed 4 bases from V and 4 bases from J, with 7 bases in between. In nucleotides, the CDR3 is TGTGCCAGCAGTTCAGGAAGCTATGGCTACACCTTC. Encoded protein: CASSSGSYGYTF.

The V gene is TRBV4-1, the J gene TRBJ2-1; 10 bases line up with TRBD2. The CDR3 has 17 amino acids. With 1 base clipped from V and 8 bases from J, the junction kept 11 bases outside the gene matches. Germline V gene data show CDR1 as MGHRA and CDR2 as YSYEKL. The CDR3 loop reads CASSQGSRASGRDEQFF. Written as DNA, the CDR3 is TGCGCCAGCAGCCAAGGATCCAGGGCTAGCGGGAGAGATGAGCAGTTCTTC.

The CDR3 DNA reads as TGTGCCAGCAGTTACAGAGGGACAGCGGGCACTGAAGCTTTCTTT. Translated: CASSYRGTAGTEAFF. The chain has TRBV6-2 or TRBV6-3 and TRBJ1-1; the match to TRBD1 covers 7 bases. This CDR3 comprises 15 residues. The germline V gene encodes CDR1 MNHEY and CDR2 SVGEGT. V dropped 2 bases and J dropped 4; count of bases not matched to a gene: 7.

The chain recombines TRBV7-9 with TRBJ1-4, with a tentative D call TRBD1 (5 bases). The CDR3 runs 14 residues. CDR1 is SEHNR and CDR2 is FQNEAQ in the germline V gene (reference sequence). The V end lost 5 bases, the J end lost 6 bases, and 13 bases lay between the germline ends. The CDR3 region has the DNA TGTGCCAGCAGCCCCCCAGGACACGATGAAAAACTGTTTTTT. Translating it yields CASSPPGHDEKLFF. Based on the CDR3 plus reference TRBV7-9 and TRBJ1-4, the full variable domain is DTGVSQNPRHKITKRGQNVTFRCDPISEHNRLYWYRQTLGQGPEFLTYFQNEAQLEKSRLLSDRFSAERPKGSFSTLEIQRTEQGDSAMYLCASSPPGHDEKLFFGSGTQLSVL.

This rearrangement joins TRBV20-1 to TRBJ1-2; tentative D call: TRBD1 (5 bases). The V end was cut by 4 bases, the J end by 8 bases, with 11 bases between. Per the germline V gene, CDR1 is DFQATT and CDR2 is SNEGSKA (reference sequence). This CDR3 has 11 amino acids. CDR3 in amino acids: CSATQGHGYTF. The CDR3, as DNA: TGCAGTGCTACCCAGGGCCACGGCTACACCTTC.

J is TRBJ1-5 and V is TRBV30, with D perhaps matching TRBD1 (5 bases). V was shortened by 0 bases and J by 6 bases, with 6 bases between the two germline ends. CDR3 size: 12 residues. CDR1 and CDR2 from the germline V gene are GTSNPN and SVGIG (reference sequence). CDR3 nucleotide sequence: TGTGCCTGGAGTGTCAGGGCTCAGCCCCAGCATTTT. It codes for CAWSVRAQPQHF.

V gene TRBV5-4 combines with J gene TRBJ2-7; a possible D gene is TRBD2 (5 bases). The CDR3 contains 16 residues. V dropped 2 bases and J dropped 2 bases, with 17 bases sitting between them. In germline, CDR1 is SGHNT, CDR2 YYREEE (reference sequence). Here the CDR3 DNA reads TGTGCCAGCAGCTTTTCGGGCTCCGGGGTCGCCTACGAGCAGTACTTC. Protein sequence: CASSFSGSGVAYEQYF.

This chain connects TRBV2 to TRBJ1-3; 8 nucleotides match TRBD1. J gave up 3 bases and V 4 bases, and 2 bases lay outside the gene matches. Germline V CDR1 and CDR2: SNHLY, FYNNEI. The CDR3 sequence is 14 residues long. The CDR3 spells CASSGQGLGNTIYF. The CDR3 nucleotides are TGTGCCAGCAGTGGACAGGGGCTTGGAAACACCATATATTTT.